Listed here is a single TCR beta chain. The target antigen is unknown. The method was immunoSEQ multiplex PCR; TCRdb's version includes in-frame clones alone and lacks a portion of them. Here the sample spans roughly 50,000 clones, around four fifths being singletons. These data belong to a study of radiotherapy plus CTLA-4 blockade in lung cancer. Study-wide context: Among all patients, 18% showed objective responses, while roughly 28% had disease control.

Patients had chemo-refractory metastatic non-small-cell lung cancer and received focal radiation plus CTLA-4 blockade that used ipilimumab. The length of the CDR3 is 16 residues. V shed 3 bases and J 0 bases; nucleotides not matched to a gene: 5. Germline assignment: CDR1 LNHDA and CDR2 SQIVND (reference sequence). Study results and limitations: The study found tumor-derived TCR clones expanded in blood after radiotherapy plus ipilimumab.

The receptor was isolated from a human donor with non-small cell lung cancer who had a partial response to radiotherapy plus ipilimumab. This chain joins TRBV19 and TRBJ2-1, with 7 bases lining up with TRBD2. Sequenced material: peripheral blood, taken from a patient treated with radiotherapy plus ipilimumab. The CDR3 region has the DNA TGTGCCAGTAGTATGGCGTCGGGGGGCTCCTACAATGAGCAGTTCTTC. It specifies CASSMASGGSYNEQFF.